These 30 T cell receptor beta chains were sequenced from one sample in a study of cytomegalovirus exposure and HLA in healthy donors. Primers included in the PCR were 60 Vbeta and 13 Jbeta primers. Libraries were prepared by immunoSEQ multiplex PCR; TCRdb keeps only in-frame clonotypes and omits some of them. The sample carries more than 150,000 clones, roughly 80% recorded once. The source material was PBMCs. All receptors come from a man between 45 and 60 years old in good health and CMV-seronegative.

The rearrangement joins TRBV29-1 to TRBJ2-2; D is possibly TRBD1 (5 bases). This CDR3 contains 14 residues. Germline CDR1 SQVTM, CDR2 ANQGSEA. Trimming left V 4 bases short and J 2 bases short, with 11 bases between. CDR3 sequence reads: CSVVVGPNTGELFF. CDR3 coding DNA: TGCAGCGTTGTGGTGGGGCCCAACACCGGGGAGCTGTTTTTT.

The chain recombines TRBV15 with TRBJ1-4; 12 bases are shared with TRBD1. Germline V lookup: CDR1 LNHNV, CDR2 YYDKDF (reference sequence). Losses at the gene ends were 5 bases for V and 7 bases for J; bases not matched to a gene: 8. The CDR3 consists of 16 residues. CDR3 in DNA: TGTGCCACCAGCGGGGGACAGGGGGCGCCGGTTGAAAAACTGTTTTTT. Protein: CATSGGQGAPVEKLFF.

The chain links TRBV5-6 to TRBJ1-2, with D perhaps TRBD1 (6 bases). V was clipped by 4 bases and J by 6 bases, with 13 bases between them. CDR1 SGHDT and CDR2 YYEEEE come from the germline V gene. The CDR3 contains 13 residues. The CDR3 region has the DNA TGTGCCAGCAGCCGCGTGGCAGGGGATGGCTACACCTTC. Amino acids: CASSRVAGDGYTF.

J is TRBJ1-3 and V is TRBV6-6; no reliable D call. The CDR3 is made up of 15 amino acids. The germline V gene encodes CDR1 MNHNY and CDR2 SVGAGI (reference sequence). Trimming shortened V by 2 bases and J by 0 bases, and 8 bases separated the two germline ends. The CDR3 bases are TGTGCCAGCAGTTACGAGGCCTTCTCTGGAAACACCATATATTTT. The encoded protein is CASSYEAFSGNTIYF.

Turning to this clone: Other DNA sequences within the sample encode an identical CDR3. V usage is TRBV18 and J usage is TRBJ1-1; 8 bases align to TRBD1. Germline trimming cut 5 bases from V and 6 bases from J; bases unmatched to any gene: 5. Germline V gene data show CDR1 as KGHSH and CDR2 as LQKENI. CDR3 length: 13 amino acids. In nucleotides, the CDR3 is TGTGCCAGCTCAGAGACAGGGGCGGCTGAAGCTTTCTTT. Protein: CASSETGAAEAFF.

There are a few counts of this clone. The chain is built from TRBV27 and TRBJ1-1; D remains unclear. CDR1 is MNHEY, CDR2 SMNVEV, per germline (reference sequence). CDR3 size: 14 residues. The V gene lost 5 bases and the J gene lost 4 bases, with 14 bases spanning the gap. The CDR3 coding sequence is TGTGCCAGCAGTCGCGGCCGGGTCCGCACTGAAGCTTTCTTT. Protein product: CASSRGRVRTEAFF.

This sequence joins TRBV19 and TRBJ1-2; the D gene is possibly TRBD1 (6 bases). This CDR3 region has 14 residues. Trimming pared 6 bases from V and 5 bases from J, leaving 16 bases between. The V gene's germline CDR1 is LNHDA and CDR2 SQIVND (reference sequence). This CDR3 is CASRLQGGSYGYTF. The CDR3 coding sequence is TGTGCCAGTAGGCTACAGGGAGGGTCATATGGCTACACCTTC.

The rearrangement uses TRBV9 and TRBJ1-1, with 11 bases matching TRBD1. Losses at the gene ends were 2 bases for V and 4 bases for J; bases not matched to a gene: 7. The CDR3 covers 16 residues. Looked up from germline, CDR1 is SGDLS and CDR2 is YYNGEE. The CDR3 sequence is CASSVLGTGGFTEAFF. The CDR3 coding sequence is TGTGCCAGCAGCGTTCTTGGGACAGGGGGTTTCACTGAAGCTTTCTTT.

The CDR3 DNA follows: TGTGCCAGCAAGATCCAGGTTTTGGGCGAGCAGTACTTC. This gives the protein CASKIQVLGEQYF. The V gene is TRBV5-8, the J gene TRBJ2-7, with D unresolved. Germline V CDR1 and CDR2: SGHTS, YDEGEE. This CDR3 has 13 residues. V was cut by 6 bases and J by 6 bases, with 16 bases left in between.

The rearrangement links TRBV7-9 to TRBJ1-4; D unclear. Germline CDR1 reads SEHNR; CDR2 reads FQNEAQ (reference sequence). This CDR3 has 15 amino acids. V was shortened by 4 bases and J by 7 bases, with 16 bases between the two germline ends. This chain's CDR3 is CASSSRALVPEKLFF. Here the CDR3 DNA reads TGTGCCAGCAGCTCGAGGGCTCTGGTTCCTGAAAAACTGTTTTTT.

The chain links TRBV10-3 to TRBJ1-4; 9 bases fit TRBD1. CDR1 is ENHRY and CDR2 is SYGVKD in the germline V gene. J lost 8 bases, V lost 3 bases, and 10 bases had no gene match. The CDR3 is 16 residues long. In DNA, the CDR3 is TGTGCCATCAGTGACAGTAGTACAGGGGGCAACGAAAAACTGTTTTTT. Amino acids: CAISDSSTGGNEKLFF.

The CDR3 loop is CASSLALAGAQETQYF. The CDR3 DNA reads as TGTGCCAGCAGCTTGGCACTAGCGGGGGCCCAAGAGACCCAGTACTTC. This sequence joins TRBV5-5 and TRBJ2-5, with 11 bases lining up with TRBD2. The V gene end was trimmed by 0 bases and the J gene end by 1 base; junction bases not matched to a gene: 2. This CDR3 spans 16 amino acids. Germline values: CDR1 SGHKS, CDR2 YYEKEE (reference sequence). Using reference TRBV5-5 and TRBJ2-5 for the parts outside the CDR3, the full variable domain is DAGVTQSPTHLIKTRGQQVTLRCSPISGHKSVSWYQQVLGQGPQFIFQYYEKEERGRGNFPDRFSARQFPNYSSELNVNALLLGDSALYLCASSLALAGAQETQYFGPGTRLLVL.

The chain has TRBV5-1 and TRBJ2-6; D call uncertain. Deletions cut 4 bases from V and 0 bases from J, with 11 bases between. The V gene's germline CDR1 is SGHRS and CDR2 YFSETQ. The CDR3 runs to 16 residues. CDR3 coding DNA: TGCGCCAGCAGCGCGGAACTGAGCTCTGGGGCCAACGTCCTGACTTTC. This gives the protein CASSAELSSGANVLTF.

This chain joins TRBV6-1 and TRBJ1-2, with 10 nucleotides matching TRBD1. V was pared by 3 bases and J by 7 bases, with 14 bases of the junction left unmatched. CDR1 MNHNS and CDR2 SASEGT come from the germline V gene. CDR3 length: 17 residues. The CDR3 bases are TGTGCCAGCAGTGAGGCCGGGACAGGGGTCCCCTTTGGTGGCTACACCTTC. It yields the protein CASSEAGTGVPFGGYTF.

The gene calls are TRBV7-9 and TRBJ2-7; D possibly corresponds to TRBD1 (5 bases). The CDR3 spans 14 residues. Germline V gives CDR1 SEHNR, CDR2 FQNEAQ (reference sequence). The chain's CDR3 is CSTYRVWTSYEQYF. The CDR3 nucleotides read TGTTCCACCTATAGGGTGTGGACATCCTACGAGCAGTACTTC.

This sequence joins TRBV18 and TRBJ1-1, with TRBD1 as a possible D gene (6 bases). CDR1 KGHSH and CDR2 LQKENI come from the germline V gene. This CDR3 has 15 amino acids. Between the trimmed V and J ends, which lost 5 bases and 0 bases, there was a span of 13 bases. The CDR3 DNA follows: TGTGCCAGCTCAACATCTAGGGGGATGAACACTGAAGCTTTCTTT. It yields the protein CASSTSRGMNTEAFF. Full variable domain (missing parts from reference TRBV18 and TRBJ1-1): NAGVMQNPRHLVRRRGQEARLRCSPMKGHSHVYWYRQLPEEGLKFMVYLQKENIIDESGMPKERFSAEFPKEGPSILRIQQVVRGDSAAYFCASSTSRGMNTEAFFGQGTRLTVV.

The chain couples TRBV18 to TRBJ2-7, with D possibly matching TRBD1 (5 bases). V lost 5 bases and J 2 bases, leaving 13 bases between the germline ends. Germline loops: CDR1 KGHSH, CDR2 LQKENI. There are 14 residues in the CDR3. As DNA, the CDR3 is TGTGCCAGCTCATCCAGGGTACTTCCCTACGAGCAGTACTTC. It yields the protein CASSSRVLPYEQYF.

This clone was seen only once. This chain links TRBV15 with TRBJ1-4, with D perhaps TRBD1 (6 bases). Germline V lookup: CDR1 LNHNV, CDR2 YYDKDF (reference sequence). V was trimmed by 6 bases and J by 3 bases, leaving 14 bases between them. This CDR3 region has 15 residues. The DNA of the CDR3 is TGTGCCACCAGTACAGGGATTCTGGCTAATGAAAAACTGTTTTTT. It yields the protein CATSTGILANEKLFF.

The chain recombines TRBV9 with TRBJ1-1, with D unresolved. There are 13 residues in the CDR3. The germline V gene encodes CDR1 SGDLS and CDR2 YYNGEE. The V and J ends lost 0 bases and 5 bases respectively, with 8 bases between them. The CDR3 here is CASSVETGTEAFF. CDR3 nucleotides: TGTGCCAGCAGCGTAGAGACGGGGACTGAAGCTTTCTTT.

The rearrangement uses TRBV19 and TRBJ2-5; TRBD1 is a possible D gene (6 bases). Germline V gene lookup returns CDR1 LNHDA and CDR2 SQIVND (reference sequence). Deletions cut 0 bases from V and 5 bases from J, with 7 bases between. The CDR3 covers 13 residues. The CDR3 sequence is CASSIEGAETQYF. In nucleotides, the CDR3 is TGTGCCAGTAGTATAGAGGGGGCTGAGACCCAGTACTTC.

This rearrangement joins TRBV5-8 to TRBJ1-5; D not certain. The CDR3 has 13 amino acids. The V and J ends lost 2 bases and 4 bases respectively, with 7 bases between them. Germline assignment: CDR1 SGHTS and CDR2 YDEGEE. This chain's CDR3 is CASSFEGNQPQHF. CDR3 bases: TGTGCCAGCAGCTTCGAGGGAAATCAGCCCCAGCATTTT.

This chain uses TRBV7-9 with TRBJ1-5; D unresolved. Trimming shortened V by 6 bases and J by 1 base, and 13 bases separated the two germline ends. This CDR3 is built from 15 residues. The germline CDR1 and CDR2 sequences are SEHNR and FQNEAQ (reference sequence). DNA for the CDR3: TGTGCCAGCAGTTATAATGGGGAGAGCAATCAGCCCCAGCATTTT. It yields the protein CASSYNGESNQPQHF.

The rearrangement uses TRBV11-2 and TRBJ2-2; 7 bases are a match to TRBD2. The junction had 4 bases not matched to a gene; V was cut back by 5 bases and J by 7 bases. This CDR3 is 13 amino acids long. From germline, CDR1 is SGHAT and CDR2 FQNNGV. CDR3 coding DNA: TGTGCCAGCAGCCCCTGGGGGGGCGGGGAGCTGTTTTTT. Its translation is CASSPWGGGELFF.

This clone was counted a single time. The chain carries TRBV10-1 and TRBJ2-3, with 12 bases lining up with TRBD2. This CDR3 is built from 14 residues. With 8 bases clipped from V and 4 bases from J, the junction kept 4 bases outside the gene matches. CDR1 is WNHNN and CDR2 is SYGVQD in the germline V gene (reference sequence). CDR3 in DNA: TGCGCCAGCCAGACTAGCGGGGGTTCAGATACGCAGTATTTT. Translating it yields CASQTSGGSDTQYF.

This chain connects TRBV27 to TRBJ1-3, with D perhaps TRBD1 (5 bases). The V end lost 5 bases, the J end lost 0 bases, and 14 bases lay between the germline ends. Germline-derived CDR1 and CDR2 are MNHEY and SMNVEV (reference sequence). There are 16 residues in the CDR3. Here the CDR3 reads CASSVDIMSSGNTIYF. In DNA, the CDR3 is TGTGCCAGCAGTGTGGACATAATGAGCTCTGGAAACACCATATATTTT.

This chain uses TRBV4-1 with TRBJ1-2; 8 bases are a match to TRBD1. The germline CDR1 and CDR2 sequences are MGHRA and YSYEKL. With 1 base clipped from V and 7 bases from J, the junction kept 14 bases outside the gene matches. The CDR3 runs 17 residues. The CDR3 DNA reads TGCGCCAGCAGCCAAGTTGGATACAGGGGGATTGTTGGTGGCTACACCTTC. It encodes CASSQVGYRGIVGGYTF.

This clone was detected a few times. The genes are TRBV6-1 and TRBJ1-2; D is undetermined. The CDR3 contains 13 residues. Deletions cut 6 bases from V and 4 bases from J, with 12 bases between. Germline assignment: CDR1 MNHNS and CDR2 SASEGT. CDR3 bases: TGTGCCAGCAGCCCCTTGGGCCTCTATGGCTACACCTTC. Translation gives CASSPLGLYGYTF.

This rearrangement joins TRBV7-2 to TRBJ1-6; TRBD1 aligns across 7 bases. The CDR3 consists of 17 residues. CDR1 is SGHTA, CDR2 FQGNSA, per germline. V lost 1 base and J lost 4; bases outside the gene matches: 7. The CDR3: CASSLERGQTYNSPLHF. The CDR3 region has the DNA TGTGCCAGCAGCTTAGAAAGGGGACAGACGTATAATTCACCCCTCCACTTT. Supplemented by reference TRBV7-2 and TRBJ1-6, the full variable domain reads GAGVSQSPSNKVTEKGKDVELRCDPISGHTALYWYRQSLGQGLEFLIYFQGNSAPDKSGLPSDRFSAERTGGSVSTLTIQRTQQEDSAVYLCASSLERGQTYNSPLHFGNGTRLTVT.

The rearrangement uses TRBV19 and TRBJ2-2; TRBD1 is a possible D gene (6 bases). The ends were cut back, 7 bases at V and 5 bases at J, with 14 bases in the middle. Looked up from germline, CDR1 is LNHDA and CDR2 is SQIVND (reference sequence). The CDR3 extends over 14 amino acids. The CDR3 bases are TGTGCCAGTACCTCTGGACAGAATACCGGGGAGCTGTTTTTT. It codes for CASTSGQNTGELFF.

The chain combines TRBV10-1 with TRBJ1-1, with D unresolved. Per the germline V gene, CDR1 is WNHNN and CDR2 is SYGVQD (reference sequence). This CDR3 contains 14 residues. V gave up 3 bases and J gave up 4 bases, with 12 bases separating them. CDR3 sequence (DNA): TGCGCCAGCAGTGAATCCTCGGTCGCCACTGAAGCTTTCTTT. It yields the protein CASSESSVATEAFF.